This TCR beta chain is drawn from a study of blood T cell repertoires in COVID-19. Study summary: Samples of COVID-19 (acute and convalescent) were obtained from the United States, Italy and Spain. Sample material is recorded as cDNA or gDNA derived from T cells, B-cell-depleted T cells, or PBMCs.

TCRdb's table, derived via immunoSEQ multiplex PCR, lists solely in-frame clones and lacks some. Of approximately 120,000 clones in the sample, around 85% were seen once. The receptor comes from a human donor in a cohort sampled during active COVID-19. The sample consisted of peripheral blood.

CDR3 coding DNA: TGTGCCAGCAGCCCCCGGCTAGCCGGCACCGGGGAGCTGTTTTTT. This codes for CASSPRLAGTGELFF. J is TRBJ2-2 and V is TRBV11-3, with D possibly matching TRBD2 (5 bases). This CDR3 has 15 amino acids. Trimming stripped 5 bases from V and 4 bases from J, with 14 bases between. Germline CDR1 SGHNT, CDR2 YENEEA.